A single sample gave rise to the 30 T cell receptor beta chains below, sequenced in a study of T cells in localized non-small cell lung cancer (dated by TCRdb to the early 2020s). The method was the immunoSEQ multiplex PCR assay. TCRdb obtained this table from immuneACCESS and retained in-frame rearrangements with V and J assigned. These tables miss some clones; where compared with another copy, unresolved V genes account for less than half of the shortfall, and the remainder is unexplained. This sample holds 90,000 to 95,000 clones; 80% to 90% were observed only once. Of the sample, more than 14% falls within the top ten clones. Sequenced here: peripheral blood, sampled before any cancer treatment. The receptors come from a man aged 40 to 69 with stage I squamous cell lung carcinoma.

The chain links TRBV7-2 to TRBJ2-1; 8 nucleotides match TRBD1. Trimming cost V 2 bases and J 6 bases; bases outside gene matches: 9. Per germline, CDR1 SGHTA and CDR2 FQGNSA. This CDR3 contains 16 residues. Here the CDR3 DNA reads TGTGCCAGCAGCTTAATCTACGGGCAGGGGGCCAATGAGCAGTTCTTC. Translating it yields CASSLIYGQGANEQFF.

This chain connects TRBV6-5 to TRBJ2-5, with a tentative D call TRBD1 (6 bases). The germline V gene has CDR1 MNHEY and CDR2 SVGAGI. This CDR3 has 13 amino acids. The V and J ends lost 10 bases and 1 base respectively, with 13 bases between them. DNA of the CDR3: TGTGCCACTACGGGACAACCCCAAGAGACCCAGTACTTC. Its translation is CATTGQPQETQYF.

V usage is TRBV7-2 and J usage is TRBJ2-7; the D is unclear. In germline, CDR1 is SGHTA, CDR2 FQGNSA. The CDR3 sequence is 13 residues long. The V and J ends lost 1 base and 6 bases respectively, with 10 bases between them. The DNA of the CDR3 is TGTGCCAGCAGCTTAGTATCGGGTCTCGAGCAGTACTTC. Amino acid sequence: CASSLVSGLEQYF.

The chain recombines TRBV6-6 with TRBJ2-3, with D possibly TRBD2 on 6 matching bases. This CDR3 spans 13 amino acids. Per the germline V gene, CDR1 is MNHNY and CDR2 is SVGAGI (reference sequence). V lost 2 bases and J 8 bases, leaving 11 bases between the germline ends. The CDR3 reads CASSYTSQGTQYF. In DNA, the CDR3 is TGTGCCAGCAGTTACACTAGCCAGGGTACGCAGTATTTT.

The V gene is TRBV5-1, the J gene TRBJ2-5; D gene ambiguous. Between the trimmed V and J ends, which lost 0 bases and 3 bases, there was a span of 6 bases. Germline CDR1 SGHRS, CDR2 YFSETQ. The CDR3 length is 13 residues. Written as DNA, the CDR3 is TGCGCCAGCAGCTTGGGGTTTAAAGAGACCCAGTACTTC. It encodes CASSLGFKETQYF.

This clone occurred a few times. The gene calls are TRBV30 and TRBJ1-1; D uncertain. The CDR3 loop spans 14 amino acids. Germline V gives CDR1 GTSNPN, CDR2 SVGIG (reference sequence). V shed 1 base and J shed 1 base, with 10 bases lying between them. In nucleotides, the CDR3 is TGTGCCTGGAGTGCCATATACAGGAACACTGAAGCTTTCTTT. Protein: CAWSAIYRNTEAFF.

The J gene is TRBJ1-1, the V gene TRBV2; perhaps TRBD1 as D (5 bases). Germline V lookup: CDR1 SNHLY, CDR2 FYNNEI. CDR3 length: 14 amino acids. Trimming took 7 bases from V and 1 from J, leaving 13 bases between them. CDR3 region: CASTRGAENTEAFF. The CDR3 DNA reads TGTGCCAGCACTCGTGGGGCAGAGAACACTGAAGCTTTCTTT.

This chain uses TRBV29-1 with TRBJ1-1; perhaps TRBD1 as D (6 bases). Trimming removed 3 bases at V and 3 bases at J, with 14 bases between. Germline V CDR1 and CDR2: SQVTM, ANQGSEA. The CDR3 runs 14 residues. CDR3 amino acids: CSVERLQGDTEAFF. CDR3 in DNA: TGCAGCGTTGAGAGATTACAGGGCGACACTGAAGCTTTCTTT. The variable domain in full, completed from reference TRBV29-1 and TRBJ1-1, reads SAVISQKPSRDICQRGTSLTIQCQVDSQVTMMFWYRQQPGQSLTLIATANQGSEATYESGFVIDKFPISRPNLTFSTLTVSNMSPEDSSIYLCSVERLQGDTEAFFGQGTRLTVV.

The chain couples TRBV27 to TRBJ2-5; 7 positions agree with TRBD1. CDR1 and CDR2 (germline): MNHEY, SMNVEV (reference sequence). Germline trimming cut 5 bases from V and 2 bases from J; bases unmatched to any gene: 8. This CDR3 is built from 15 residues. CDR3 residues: CASSPRQGWQETQYF. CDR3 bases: TGTGCCAGCAGTCCCCGACAGGGCTGGCAAGAGACCCAGTACTTC.

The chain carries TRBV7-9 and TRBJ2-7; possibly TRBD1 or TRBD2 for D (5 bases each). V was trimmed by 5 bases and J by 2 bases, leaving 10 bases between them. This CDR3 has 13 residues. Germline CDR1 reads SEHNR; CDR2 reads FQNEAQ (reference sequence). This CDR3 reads CASSATGPYEQYF. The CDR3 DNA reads TGTGCCAGCAGCGCAACGGGGCCCTACGAGCAGTACTTC.

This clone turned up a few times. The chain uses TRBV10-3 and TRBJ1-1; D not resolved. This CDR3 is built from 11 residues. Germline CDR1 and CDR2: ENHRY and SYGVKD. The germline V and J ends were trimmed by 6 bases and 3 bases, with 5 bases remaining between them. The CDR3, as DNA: TGTGCCATCAGGGAGGACACTGAAGCTTTCTTT. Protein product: CAIREDTEAFF.

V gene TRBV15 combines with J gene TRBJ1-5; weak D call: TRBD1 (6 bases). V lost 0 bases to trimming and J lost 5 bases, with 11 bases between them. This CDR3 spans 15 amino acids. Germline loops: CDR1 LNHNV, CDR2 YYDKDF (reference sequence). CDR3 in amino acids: CATSRDPAGDQPQHF. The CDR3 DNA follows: TGTGCCACCAGCAGAGACCCGGCAGGGGATCAGCCCCAGCATTTT. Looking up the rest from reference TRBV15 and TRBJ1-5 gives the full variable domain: DAMVIQNPRYQVTQFGKPVTLSCSQTLNHNVMYWYQQKSSQAPKLLFHYYDKDFNNEADTPDNFQSRRPNTSFCFLDIRSPGLGDTAMYLCATSRDPAGDQPQHFGDGTRLSIL.

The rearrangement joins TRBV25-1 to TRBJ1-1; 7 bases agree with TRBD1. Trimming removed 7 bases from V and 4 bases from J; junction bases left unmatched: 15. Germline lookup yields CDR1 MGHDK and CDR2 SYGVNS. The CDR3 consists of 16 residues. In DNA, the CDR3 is TGTGCCAGCAAGACGACTGAGTGGACAGGTATCACTGAAGCTTTCTTT. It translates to CASKTTEWTGITEAFF.

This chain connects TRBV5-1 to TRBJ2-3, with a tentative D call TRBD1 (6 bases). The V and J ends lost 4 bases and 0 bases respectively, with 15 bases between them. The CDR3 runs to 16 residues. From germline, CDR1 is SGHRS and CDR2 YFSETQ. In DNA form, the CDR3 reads TGCGCCAGCAGCCCAAGGGGGAGCCTAAGCACAGATACGCAGTATTTT. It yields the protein CASSPRGSLSTDTQYF.

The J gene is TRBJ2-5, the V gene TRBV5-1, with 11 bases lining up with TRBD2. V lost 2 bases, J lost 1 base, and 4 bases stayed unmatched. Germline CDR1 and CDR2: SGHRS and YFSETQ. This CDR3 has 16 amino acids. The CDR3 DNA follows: TGCGCCAGCAGCTTATCTAGCGGGGGGCTCCAAGAGACCCAGTACTTC. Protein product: CASSLSSGGLQETQYF.

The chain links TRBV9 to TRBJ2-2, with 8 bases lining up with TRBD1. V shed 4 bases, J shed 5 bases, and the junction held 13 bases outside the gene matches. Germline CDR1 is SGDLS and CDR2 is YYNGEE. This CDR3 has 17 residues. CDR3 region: CASSTAQGAFGTGELFF. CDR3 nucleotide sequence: TGTGCCAGCAGCACGGCCCAGGGGGCGTTCGGAACCGGGGAGCTGTTTTTT.

CDR3: CASSYRRSSTDTQYF. Here the CDR3 DNA reads TGTGCCAGCAGTTATAGGCGGAGTAGCACAGATACGCAGTATTTT. This chain joins TRBV27 and TRBJ2-3; D gene unclear. CDR3 length: 15 residues. Trimming left V 4 bases short and J 0 bases short, with 11 bases between. Germline CDR1 MNHEY, CDR2 SMNVEV (reference sequence).

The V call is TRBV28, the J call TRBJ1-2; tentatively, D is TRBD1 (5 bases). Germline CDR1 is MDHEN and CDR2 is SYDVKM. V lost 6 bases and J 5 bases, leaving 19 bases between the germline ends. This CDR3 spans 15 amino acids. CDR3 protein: CASSFTGPGIYGYTF. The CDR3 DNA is TGTGCCAGCAGCTTTACGGGGCCAGGGATTTATGGCTACACCTTC.

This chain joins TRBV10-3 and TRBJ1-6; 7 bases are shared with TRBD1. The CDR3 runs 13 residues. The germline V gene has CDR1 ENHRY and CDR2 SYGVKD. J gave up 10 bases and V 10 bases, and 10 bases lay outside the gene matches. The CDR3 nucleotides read TGTGCCACCCGACAGGGTCTAGGATCACCCCTCCACTTT. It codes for CATRQGLGSPLHF.

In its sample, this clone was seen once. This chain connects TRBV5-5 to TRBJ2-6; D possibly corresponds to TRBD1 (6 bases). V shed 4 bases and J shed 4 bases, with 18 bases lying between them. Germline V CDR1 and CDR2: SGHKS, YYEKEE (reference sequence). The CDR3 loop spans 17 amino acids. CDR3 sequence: CASSRRTEGFGANVLTF. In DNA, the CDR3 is TGTGCCAGCAGCCGTCGGACAGAAGGCTTCGGGGCCAACGTCCTGACTTTC.

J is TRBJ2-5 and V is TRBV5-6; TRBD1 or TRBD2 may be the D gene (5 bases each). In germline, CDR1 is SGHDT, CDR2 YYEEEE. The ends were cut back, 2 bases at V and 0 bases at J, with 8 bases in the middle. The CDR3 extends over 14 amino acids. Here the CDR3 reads CASSFGTHQETQYF. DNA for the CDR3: TGTGCCAGCAGCTTCGGGACCCACCAAGAGACCCAGTACTTC.

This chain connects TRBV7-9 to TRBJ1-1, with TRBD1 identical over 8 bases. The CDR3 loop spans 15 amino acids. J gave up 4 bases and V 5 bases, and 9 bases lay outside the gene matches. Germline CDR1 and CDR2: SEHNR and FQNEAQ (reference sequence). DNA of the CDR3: TGTGCCAGCAGCGCTTACAGGGGGTCGAGCACTGAAGCTTTCTTT. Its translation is CASSAYRGSSTEAFF.

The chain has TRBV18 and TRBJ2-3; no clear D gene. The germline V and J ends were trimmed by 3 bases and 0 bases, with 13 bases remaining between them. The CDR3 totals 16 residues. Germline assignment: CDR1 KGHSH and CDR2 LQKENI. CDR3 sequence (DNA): TGTGCCAGCTCACCTCGCACCCGGTCGAGCACAGATACGCAGTATTTT. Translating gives CASSPRTRSSTDTQYF.

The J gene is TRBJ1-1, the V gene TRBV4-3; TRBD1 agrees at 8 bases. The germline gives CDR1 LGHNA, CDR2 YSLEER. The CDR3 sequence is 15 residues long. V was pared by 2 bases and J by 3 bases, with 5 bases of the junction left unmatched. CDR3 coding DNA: TGCGCCAGCAGCCAAAGATTGGACAGGGACACTGAAGCTTTCTTT. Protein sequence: CASSQRLDRDTEAFF.

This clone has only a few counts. CDR3 in amino acids: CASSLDSGSYNSPLHF. The CDR3 DNA sequence: TGTGCCAGCAGCTTAGACAGTGGCTCCTATAATTCACCCCTCCACTTT. The rearrangement links TRBV7-2 to TRBJ1-6, with unresolved D. CDR1 SGHTA and CDR2 FQGNSA come from the germline V gene. The germline V and J ends were trimmed by 1 base and 0 bases, with 7 bases remaining between them. This CDR3 comprises 16 residues.

The CDR3 sequence: CASLTGGTETQYF. The DNA of the CDR3 is TGTGCCAGTTTAACAGGGGGTACAGAGACCCAGTACTTC. The chain is built from TRBV28 and TRBJ2-5; 8 nucleotides agree with TRBD1. V shed 9 bases and J 4 bases; nucleotides not matched to a gene: 7. The CDR3 runs 13 residues. Germline V gene data show CDR1 as MDHEN and CDR2 as SYDVKM. Combining the CDR3 with reference TRBV28 and TRBJ2-5 gives the whole variable domain DVKVTQSSRYLVKRTGEKVFLECVQDMDHENMFWYRQDPGLGLRLIYFSYDVKMKEKGDIPEGYSVSREKKERFSLILESASTNQTSMYLCASLTGGTETQYFGPGTRLLVL.

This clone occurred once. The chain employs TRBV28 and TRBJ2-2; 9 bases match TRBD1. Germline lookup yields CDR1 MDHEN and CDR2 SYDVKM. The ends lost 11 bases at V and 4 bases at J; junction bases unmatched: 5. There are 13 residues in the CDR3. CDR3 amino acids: CAFRDRVTGELFF. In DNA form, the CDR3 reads TGTGCCTTCCGGGACAGGGTCACCGGGGAGCTGTTTTTT. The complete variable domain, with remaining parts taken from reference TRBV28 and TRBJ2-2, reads DVKVTQSSRYLVKRTGEKVFLECVQDMDHENMFWYRQDPGLGLRLIYFSYDVKMKEKGDIPEGYSVSREKKERFSLILESASTNQTSMYLCAFRDRVTGELFFGEGSRLTVL.

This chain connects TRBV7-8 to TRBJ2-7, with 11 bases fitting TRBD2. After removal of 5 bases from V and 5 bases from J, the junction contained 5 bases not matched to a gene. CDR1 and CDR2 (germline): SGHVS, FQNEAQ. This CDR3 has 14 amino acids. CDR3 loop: CASSPLAGGNEQYF. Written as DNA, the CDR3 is TGTGCCAGCAGCCCTCTAGCGGGGGGTAACGAGCAGTACTTC. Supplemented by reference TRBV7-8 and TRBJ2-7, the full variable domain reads GAGVSQSPRYKVAKRGQDVALRCDPISGHVSLFWYQQALGQGPEFLTYFQNEAQLDKSGLPSDRFFAERPEGSVSTLKIQRTQQEDSAVYLCASSPLAGGNEQYFGPGTRLTVT.

CDR3 sequence: CASSSGGRNTEAFF. The CDR3 DNA follows: TGTGCCAGCTCTTCGGGGGGGCGCAACACTGAAGCTTTCTTT. The genes are TRBV18 and TRBJ1-1; D is perhaps TRBD1 (6 bases). The ends were cut back, 6 bases at V and 2 bases at J, with 13 bases in the middle. The CDR3 contains 14 residues. Germline lookup yields CDR1 KGHSH and CDR2 LQKENI.

CDR3 in amino acids: CASSPTAYNSPLHF. The CDR3 DNA is TGTGCCAGCAGCCCGACGGCTTATAATTCACCCCTCCACTTT. This chain connects TRBV7-8 to TRBJ1-6; D remains unclear. Trimming left V 5 bases short and J 4 bases short, with 9 bases between. CDR1 and CDR2 (germline): SGHVS, FQNEAQ. This CDR3 is built from 14 residues. Using reference TRBV7-8 and TRBJ1-6 for the parts outside the CDR3, the full variable domain is GAGVSQSPRYKVAKRGQDVALRCDPISGHVSLFWYQQALGQGPEFLTYFQNEAQLDKSGLPSDRFFAERPEGSVSTLKIQRTQQEDSAVYLCASSPTAYNSPLHFGNGTRLTVT.